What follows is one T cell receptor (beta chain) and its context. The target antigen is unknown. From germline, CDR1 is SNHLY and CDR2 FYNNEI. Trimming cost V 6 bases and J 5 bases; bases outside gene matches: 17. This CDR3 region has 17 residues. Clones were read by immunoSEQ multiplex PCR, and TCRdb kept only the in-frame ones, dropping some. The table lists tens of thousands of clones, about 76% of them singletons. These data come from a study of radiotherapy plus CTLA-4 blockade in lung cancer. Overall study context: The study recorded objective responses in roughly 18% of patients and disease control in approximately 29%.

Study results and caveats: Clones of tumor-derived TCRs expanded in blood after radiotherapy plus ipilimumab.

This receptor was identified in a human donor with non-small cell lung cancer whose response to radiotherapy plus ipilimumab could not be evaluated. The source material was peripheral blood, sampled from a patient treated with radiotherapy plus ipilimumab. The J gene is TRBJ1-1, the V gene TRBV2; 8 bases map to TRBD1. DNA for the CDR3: TGTGCCAGCAGCCGTCCGTGGACAGGGCCGAGTCGTACTGAAGCTTTCTTT. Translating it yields CASSRPWTGPSRTEAFF.